Described below is a single T cell receptor (beta chain) sequence and its context. There are a few counts of this clone. Its cognate antigen has yet to be identified. No much larger clone exists at a distance of one base, and base qualities are not known. This sample was taken from a study of blood T cell repertoires in COVID-19 (TCRdb year 2020). Context from the whole study: The collaborator samples originated in the United States, Italy and Spain and spanned the acute and convalescent phases of COVID-19. Subjects who had been exposed to COVID-19, were actively infected with it, or had recovered from it provided the deeply sampled blood TCRbeta repertoires that made up the dataset. A freely available public database, intended as a resource for researchers studying the immune response to SARS-CoV-2, is where the repertoires were released. Where available, HLA class I and class II types were taken from metadata supplied by the sample provider and were not determined by assay-based typing. A de-identified subject ID, COVID-19 status, age in years and sex were almost always included in the sample metadata. The samples were drawn from two sources: the first 160 participants of the ongoing ImmuneRACE study, and approximately 1,300 subjects contributed by 6 global collaborators. The prospective study material was composed of cDNA or gDNA derived from T cells, B-cell-depleted T cells, or PBMCs.

The immunoSEQ Assay, a bias-controlled multiplex PCR, was used to amplify TCRbeta CDR3 regions from genomic DNA. The paper's processing steps were these. Nucleated cell counts per sample were estimated from amplification of reference gene primers within the assay. To quantify the absolute abundance of each unique TCRbeta CDR3 rearrangement, sequence reads were collapsed and filtered. For each sample, productive Simpson clonality was calculated as the square root of Simpson's diversity index across productive rearrangements. The table was pulled from immuneACCESS by TCRdb, which kept in-frame rearrangements only. Such tables lose some clones; where checked, under half of the loss comes from unresolved V genes, and the rest has no known cause. V, J and clone size are taken as reported in that table, and D and trimming were inferred from the DNA itself. Across this sample there are roughly 400,000 clones, with over 75% seen only once. The top ten clones comprise about 2.1% of the sample.

The CDR3 has 16 amino acids, counting the end cysteine and phenylalanine. The retained sequence is limited to the CDR3, 48 bases, with the frame set at the first base. Sequences SEHNR (CDR1) and FQNEAQ (CDR2) are obtained from the germline V gene (reference sequence). Germline trimming: 5 bases from V, 2 bases from J; junction bases outside gene matches: 6. In Seattle, one collaborating source enrolled patients while the infection was active and tracked those patients longitudinally over the course of disease. Each collaborating institution followed its own protocols to collect whole blood in K2EDTA tubes. For TCRbeta analysis, collaborators shipped samples as frozen whole blood, isolated PBMCs, or DNA extracted from either of those sample types. Study-level results and caveats: The quantity of clinical and demographic metadata differed by source and by participant and was supplied without curation.

The TCR comes from a woman aged 55-75 years with COVID-19, enrolled during active disease. Material for sequencing was peripheral blood. Recombination connected TRBV7-9 to TRBJ1-5, with TRBD1 matching 10 junction bases. The DNA reads TGTGCCAGCAGCGCCCCGGGGACAGGGGGCAATCAGCCCCAGCATTTT. The encoded protein is CASSAPGTGGNQPQHF.